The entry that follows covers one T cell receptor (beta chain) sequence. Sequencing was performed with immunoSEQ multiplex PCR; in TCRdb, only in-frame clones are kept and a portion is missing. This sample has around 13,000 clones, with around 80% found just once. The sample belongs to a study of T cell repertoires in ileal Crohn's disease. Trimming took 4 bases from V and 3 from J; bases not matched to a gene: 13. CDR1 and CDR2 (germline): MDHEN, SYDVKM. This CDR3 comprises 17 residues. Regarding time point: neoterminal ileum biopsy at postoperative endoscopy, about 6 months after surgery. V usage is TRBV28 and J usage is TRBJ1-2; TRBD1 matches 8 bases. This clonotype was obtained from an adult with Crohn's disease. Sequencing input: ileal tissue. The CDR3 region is CASSSKSRGLQYYGYTF. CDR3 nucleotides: TGTGCCAGCAGTTCAAAATCCAGGGGGCTTCAATACTATGGCTACACCTTC.